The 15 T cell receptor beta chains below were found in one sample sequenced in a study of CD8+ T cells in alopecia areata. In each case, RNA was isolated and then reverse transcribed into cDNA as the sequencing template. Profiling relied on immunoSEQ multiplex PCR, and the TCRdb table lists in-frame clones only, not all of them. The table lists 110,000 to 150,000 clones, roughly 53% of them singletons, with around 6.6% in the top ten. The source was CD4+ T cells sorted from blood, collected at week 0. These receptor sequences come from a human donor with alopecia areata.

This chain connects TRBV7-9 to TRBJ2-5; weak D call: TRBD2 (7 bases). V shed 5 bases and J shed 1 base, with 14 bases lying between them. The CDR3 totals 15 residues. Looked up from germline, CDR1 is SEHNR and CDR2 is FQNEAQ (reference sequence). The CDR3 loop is CASSGRGAPQETQYF. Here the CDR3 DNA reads TGTGCCAGCAGCGGTCGGGGGGCGCCCCAAGAGACCCAGTACTTC.

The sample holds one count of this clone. The CDR3 region is CASSQSGGLSAFF. CDR3 sequence (DNA): TGCGCCAGCAGTCAATCAGGGGGCCTCTCCGCTTTCTTT. The chain is built from TRBV23-1 and TRBJ1-1; 7 positions match TRBD1. TRBV23-1 belongs to the ORF category, with a function that is uncertain. With V trimmed by 0 bases and J by 11 bases, 6 bases remained unmatched. This CDR3 region has 13 residues.

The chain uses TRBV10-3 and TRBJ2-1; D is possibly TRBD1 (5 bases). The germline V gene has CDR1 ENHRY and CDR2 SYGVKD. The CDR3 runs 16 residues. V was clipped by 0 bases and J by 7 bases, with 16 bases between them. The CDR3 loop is CAISESKGVSVNEQFF. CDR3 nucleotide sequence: TGTGCCATCAGTGAGTCGAAAGGGGTTTCTGTGAATGAGCAGTTCTTC.

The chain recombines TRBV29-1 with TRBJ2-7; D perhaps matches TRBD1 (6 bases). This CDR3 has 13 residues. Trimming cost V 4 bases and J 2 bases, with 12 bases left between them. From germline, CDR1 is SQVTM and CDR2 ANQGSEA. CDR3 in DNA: TGCAGCGTTGGAAACAGGGTTGCCTACGAGCAGTACTTC. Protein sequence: CSVGNRVAYEQYF.

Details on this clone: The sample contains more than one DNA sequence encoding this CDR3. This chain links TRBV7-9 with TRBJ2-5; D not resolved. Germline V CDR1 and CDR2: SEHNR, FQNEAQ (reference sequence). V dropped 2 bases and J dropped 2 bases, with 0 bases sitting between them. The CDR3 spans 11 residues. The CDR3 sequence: CASSLQETQYF. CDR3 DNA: TGTGCCAGCAGCTTACAAGAGACCCAGTACTTC. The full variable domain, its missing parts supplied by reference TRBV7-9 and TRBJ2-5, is DTGVSQNPRHKITKRGQNVTFRCDPISEHNRLYWYRQTLGQGPEFLTYFQNEAQLEKSRLLSDRFSAERPKGSFSTLEIQRTEQGDSAMYLCASSLQETQYFGPGTRLLVL.

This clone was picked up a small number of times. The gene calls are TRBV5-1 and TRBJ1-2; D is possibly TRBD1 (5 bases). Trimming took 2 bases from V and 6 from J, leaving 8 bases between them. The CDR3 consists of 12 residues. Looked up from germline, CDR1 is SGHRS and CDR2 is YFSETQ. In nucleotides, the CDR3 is TGCGCCAGCAGCTTCGACAGAGATGGCTACACCTTC. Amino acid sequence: CASSFDRDGYTF.

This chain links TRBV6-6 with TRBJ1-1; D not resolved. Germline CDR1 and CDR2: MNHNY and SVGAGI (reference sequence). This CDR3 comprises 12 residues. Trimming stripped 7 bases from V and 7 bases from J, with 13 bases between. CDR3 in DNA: TGTGCCAGCAAAGGCTCTCGGGTTGAAGCTTTCTTT. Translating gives CASKGSRVEAFF.

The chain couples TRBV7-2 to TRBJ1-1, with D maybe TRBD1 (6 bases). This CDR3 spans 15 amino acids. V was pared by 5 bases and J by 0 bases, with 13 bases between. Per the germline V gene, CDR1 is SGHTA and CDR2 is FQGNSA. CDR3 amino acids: CASSDLRGLNTEAFF. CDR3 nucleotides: TGTGCCAGCAGCGACCTCCGGGGGCTGAACACTGAAGCTTTCTTT.

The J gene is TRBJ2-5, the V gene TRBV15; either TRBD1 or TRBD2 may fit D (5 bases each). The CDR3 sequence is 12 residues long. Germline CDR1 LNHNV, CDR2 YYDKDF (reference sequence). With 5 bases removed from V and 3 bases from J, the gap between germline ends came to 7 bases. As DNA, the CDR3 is TGTGCCACCAGCGGGGGTGAAGAGACCCAGTACTTC. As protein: CATSGGEETQYF.

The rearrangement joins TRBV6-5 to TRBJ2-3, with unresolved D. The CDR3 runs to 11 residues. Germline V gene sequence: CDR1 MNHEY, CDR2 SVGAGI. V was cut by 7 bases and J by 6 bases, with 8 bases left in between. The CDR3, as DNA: TGTGCCAGCACCCTTATGGATACGCAGTATTTT. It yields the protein CASTLMDTQYF.

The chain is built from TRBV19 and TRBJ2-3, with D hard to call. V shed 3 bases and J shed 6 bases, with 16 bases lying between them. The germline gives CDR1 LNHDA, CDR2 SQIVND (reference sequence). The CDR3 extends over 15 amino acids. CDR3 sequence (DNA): TGTGCCAGTAGTATTGGGCTAATAGGGTCGGATACGCAGTATTTT. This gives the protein CASSIGLIGSDTQYF.

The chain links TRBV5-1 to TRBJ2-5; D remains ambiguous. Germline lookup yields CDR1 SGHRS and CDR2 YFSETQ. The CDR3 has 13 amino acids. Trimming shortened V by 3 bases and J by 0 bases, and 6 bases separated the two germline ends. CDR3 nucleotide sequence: TGCGCCAGCAGCTACCGAGACCAAGAGACCCAGTACTTC. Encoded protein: CASSYRDQETQYF.

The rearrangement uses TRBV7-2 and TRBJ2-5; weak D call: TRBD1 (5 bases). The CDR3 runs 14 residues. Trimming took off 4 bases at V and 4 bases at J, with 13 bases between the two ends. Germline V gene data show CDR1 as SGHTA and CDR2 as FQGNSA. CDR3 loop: CASSSLQVGETQYF. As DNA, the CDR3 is TGTGCCAGCAGCTCACTACAGGTGGGAGAGACCCAGTACTTC.

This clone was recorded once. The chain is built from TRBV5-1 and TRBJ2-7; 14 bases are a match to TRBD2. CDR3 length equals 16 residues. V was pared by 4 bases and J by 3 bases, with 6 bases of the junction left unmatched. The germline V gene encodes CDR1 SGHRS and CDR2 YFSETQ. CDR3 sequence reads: CASSPGTSGGVYEQYF. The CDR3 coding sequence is TGCGCCAGCAGCCCTGGGACTAGCGGGGGAGTCTACGAGCAGTACTTC. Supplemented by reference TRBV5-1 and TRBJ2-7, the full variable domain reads KAGVTQTPRYLIKTRGQQVTLSCSPISGHRSVSWYQQTPGQGLQFLFEYFSETQRNKGNFPGRFSGRQFSNSRSEMNVSTLELGDSALYLCASSPGTSGGVYEQYFGPGTRLTVT.

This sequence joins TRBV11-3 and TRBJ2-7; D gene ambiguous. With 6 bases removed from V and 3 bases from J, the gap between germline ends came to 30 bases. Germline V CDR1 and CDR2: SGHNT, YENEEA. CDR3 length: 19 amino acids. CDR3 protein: CASSAGQGLVGSRYYEQYF. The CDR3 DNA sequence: TGTGCCAGCAGTGCCGGGCAAGGCCTTGTGGGGTCCCGGTACTACGAGCAGTACTTC. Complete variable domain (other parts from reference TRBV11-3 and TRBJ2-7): EAGVVQSPRYKIIEKKQPVAFWCNPISGHNTLYWYLQNLGQGPELLIRYENEEAVDDSQLPKDRFSAERLKGVDSTLKIQPAELGDSAVYLCASSAGQGLVGSRYYEQYFGPGTRLTVT.